These T cell receptor beta chains were read from a single sample in a study of memory CD4+ T cells and cytomegalovirus serostatus. Data came from immunoSEQ multiplex PCR; TCRdb stores just in-frame clones and leaves some out. The sample gives 50,000 to 60,000 clones, approximately 80% of which show up once; roughly 0.59% is in the top ten. The sequenced material came from memory CD4+ T cells from blood. The receptors originated from an adult in good health and CMV-seronegative. The CDR3 runs from the conserved cysteine through the conserved F or W.

j_gene: TRBJ2-3; v_gene: TRBV5-1; CDR3aa: CASSLGQLASWDTQYF
j_gene: TRBJ1-3; v_gene: TRBV19; CDR3aa: CASSVQGSSGNTIYF
j_gene: TRBJ1-4; v_gene: TRBV7-9; CDR3aa: CASSAGQSTNEKLFF
j_gene: TRBJ1-1; v_gene: TRBV7-8; CDR3aa: CASSPQKGLGRIGAFF
j_gene: TRBJ1-1; v_gene: TRBV20-1; CDR3aa: CSAAGDGAFF
j_gene: TRBJ1-1; v_gene: TRBV19; CDR3aa: CASSIRLSTEAFF
j_gene: TRBJ2-7; v_gene: TRBV6-6; CDR3aa: CASSSGGTSYEQYF
j_gene: TRBJ1-1; v_gene: TRBV11-1; CDR3aa: CASSLGRGIKGTEAFF
j_gene: TRBJ1-3; v_gene: TRBV18; CDR3aa: CASSPGRAGFNSGNTIYF
j_gene: TRBJ1-1; v_gene: TRBV19; CDR3aa: CASSFGQVEAFF
j_gene: TRBJ1-2; v_gene: TRBV27; CDR3aa: CASSQQGDYGYTF
j_gene: TRBJ2-1; v_gene: TRBV18; CDR3aa: CASSPPGGSSYNEQFF
j_gene: TRBJ2-2; v_gene: TRBV2; CDR3aa: CASSRDRGTTGELFF
j_gene: TRBJ2-7; v_gene: TRBV25-1; CDR3aa: CASKGSSDRGYEQYF
j_gene: TRBJ1-1; v_gene: TRBV12-5; CDR3aa: CASGWGQGNTEAFF
j_gene: TRBJ1-3; v_gene: TRBV7-8; CDR3aa: CASSLGNTIYF
j_gene: TRBJ2-3; v_gene: TRBV2; CDR3aa: CASRLANTQYF